The rows below give T cell receptor beta chains drawn from one sample of a study of blood T cell repertoires in COVID-19. Only in-frame clones appear in the TCRdb table, and some are missing; sequencing was by immunoSEQ multiplex PCR. Here the sample spans 300,000 to 450,000 clones, around 84% being singletons. Sequenced input: peripheral blood. All receptors derive from a woman under 30 with acute or convalescent COVID-19. Both conserved end residues are part of each CDR3. The D gene is left open where the match is weak.

j_gene: TRBJ1-6
v_gene: TRBV14
len: 17
d_gene: -
CDR3aa: CASSQDIFSSYNSPLHF

j_gene: TRBJ1-6
v_gene: TRBV5-1
len: 15
d_gene: TRBD1
CDR3aa: CASSLETGVNSPLHF

j_gene: TRBJ1-6
v_gene: TRBV3-1/TRBV3-2
len: 14
d_gene: -
CDR3aa: CASRSEGGGSPLHF

j_gene: TRBJ1-2
v_gene: TRBV19
len: 13
d_gene: -
CDR3aa: CASGRTEVYGYTF

j_gene: TRBJ1-4
v_gene: TRBV1
len: 15
d_gene: -
CDR3aa: CTSSQQGATNEKLFF

j_gene: TRBJ2-2
v_gene: TRBV11-3
len: 12
d_gene: -
CDR3aa: CASSSGTGELFF

j_gene: TRBJ1-4
v_gene: TRBV4-1
len: 14
d_gene: -
CDR3aa: CASSKTGYDEKLFF

j_gene: TRBJ2-5
v_gene: TRBV24-1
len: 15
d_gene: TRBD1
CDR3aa: CATSDGTGAQETQYF

j_gene: TRBJ1-1
v_gene: TRBV5-8
len: 13
d_gene: -
CDR3aa: CASSYTVNTEAFF

j_gene: TRBJ2-5
v_gene: TRBV7-2
len: 12
d_gene: -
CDR3aa: CASSPSQETQYF

j_gene: TRBJ1-1
v_gene: TRBV30
len: 13
d_gene: -
CDR3aa: CAWRGGMNTEAFF

j_gene: TRBJ1-2
v_gene: TRBV7-2
len: 12
d_gene: -
CDR3aa: CASSPQGSGYTF

j_gene: TRBJ2-1
v_gene: TRBV6-5
len: 11
d_gene: TRBD2
CDR3aa: CASTGTTEQFF

j_gene: TRBJ1-4
v_gene: TRBV29-1
len: 11
d_gene: -
CDR3aa: CSVWAGEKLFF

j_gene: TRBJ2-1
v_gene: TRBV10-1
len: 13
d_gene: -
CDR3aa: CARMGLRANSQFF

j_gene: TRBJ2-7
v_gene: TRBV24-1
len: 12
d_gene: -
CDR3aa: CATSEDSPREYF

j_gene: TRBJ1-2
v_gene: TRBV6-5
len: 14
d_gene: TRBD1
CDR3aa: CASDPTGVGYGYTF

j_gene: TRBJ2-5
v_gene: TRBV11-2
len: 14
d_gene: -
CDR3aa: CASSLDLGGRTQYF

j_gene: TRBJ1-4
v_gene: TRBV3-1/TRBV3-2
len: 14
d_gene: -
CDR3aa: CASSQGQPNEKLFF

j_gene: TRBJ2-7
v_gene: TRBV29-1
len: 13
d_gene: TRBD1
CDR3aa: CSVVLRQGYEQYF

j_gene: TRBJ2-1
v_gene: TRBV3-1/TRBV3-2
len: 12
d_gene: -
CDR3aa: CASQGPGGEQFF

j_gene: TRBJ1-3
v_gene: TRBV5-1
len: 16
d_gene: TRBD1
CDR3aa: CASSRTGDGSGNTIYF

j_gene: TRBJ2-1
v_gene: TRBV4-1
len: 17
d_gene: TRBD2
CDR3aa: CASSLGTSGRASREQFF

j_gene: TRBJ1-6
v_gene: TRBV5-1
len: 15
d_gene: TRBD1
CDR3aa: CASSPLGTGGEPLHF

j_gene: TRBJ2-1
v_gene: TRBV10-3
len: 14
d_gene: -
CDR3aa: CATGNAGYYNEQFF

j_gene: TRBJ2-1
v_gene: TRBV7-9
len: 16
d_gene: TRBD1
CDR3aa: CASSRGTADYLNEQFF

j_gene: TRBJ1-3
v_gene: TRBV5-4
len: 17
d_gene: TRBD1
CDR3aa: CASSLQGQGTWGDTIYF

j_gene: TRBJ2-7
v_gene: TRBV7-9
len: 14
d_gene: TRBD1
CDR3aa: CASSSGTGGLEQYF

j_gene: TRBJ2-1
v_gene: TRBV7-3
len: 13
d_gene: -
CDR3aa: CASSLQEAGEQFF

j_gene: TRBJ1-2
v_gene: TRBV29-1
len: 12
d_gene: -
CDR3aa: CSVEGDSYGYTF

j_gene: TRBJ2-3
v_gene: TRBV28
len: 15
d_gene: TRBD1
CDR3aa: CASSFGTGLADTQYF

j_gene: TRBJ1-1
v_gene: TRBV4-1
len: 14
d_gene: -
CDR3aa: CASSQEGLYTEAFF

j_gene: TRBJ1-1
v_gene: TRBV13
len: 16
d_gene: TRBD1
CDR3aa: CASSLRQGGLNTEAFF

j_gene: TRBJ2-1
v_gene: TRBV9
len: 16
d_gene: TRBD2
CDR3aa: CASSPSGGRAYNEQFF

j_gene: TRBJ2-3
v_gene: TRBV5-8
len: 15
d_gene: TRBD2
CDR3aa: CASRSSSGSGDTQYF

j_gene: TRBJ2-7
v_gene: TRBV28
len: 16
d_gene: TRBD1
CDR3aa: CASSLGDRGGTYEQYF

j_gene: TRBJ1-2
v_gene: TRBV4-2
len: 15
d_gene: TRBD1
CDR3aa: CASSQMGQGNYGYTF

j_gene: TRBJ2-3
v_gene: TRBV9
len: 14
d_gene: -
CDR3aa: CASSVEVAADTQYF

j_gene: TRBJ1-5
v_gene: TRBV28
len: 15
d_gene: -
CDR3aa: CASSLVQRGNQPQHF

j_gene: TRBJ1-6
v_gene: TRBV7-9
len: 15
d_gene: TRBD1
CDR3aa: CASSSRGQQNSPLHF

j_gene: TRBJ2-2
v_gene: TRBV19
len: 14
d_gene: -
CDR3aa: CASSMVGVAGELFF

j_gene: TRBJ1-1
v_gene: TRBV7-3
len: 15
d_gene: -
CDR3aa: CASSALRGQRTEAFF

j_gene: TRBJ2-7
v_gene: TRBV6-5
len: 12
d_gene: -
CDR3aa: CASRGDFYEQYF

j_gene: TRBJ1-1
v_gene: TRBV19
len: 12
d_gene: TRBD1
CDR3aa: CASIVQGTEAFF

j_gene: TRBJ1-2
v_gene: TRBV6-5
len: 13
d_gene: -
CDR3aa: CASSYTRQAGYTF

j_gene: TRBJ2-1
v_gene: TRBV5-1
len: 17
d_gene: TRBD1
CDR3aa: CASSVSPGQGSYNEQFF

j_gene: TRBJ2-1
v_gene: TRBV21-1
len: 17
d_gene: -
CDR3aa: CASSSTLGASGIDEQFF

j_gene: TRBJ2-3
v_gene: TRBV2
len: 13
d_gene: TRBD1
CDR3aa: CASCLTGLDTQYF

j_gene: TRBJ2-2
v_gene: TRBV10-3
len: 16
d_gene: -
CDR3aa: CAITRDRTSNTGELFF

j_gene: TRBJ1-4
v_gene: TRBV27
len: 16
d_gene: -
CDR3aa: CASSLFGGGENEKLFF

j_gene: TRBJ1-1
v_gene: TRBV2
len: 11
d_gene: TRBD1
CDR3aa: CASSRDSLAFF

j_gene: TRBJ1-3
v_gene: TRBV5-1
len: 13
d_gene: -
CDR3aa: CASSASGGNTIYF

j_gene: TRBJ2-7
v_gene: TRBV5-1
len: 15
d_gene: TRBD2
CDR3aa: CASSPWSGRINEQYF

j_gene: TRBJ2-3
v_gene: TRBV29-1
len: 17
d_gene: TRBD2
CDR3aa: CSVDAGTSGGYTDTQYF

j_gene: TRBJ2-5
v_gene: TRBV6-5
len: 13
d_gene: TRBD1
CDR3aa: CASSDSGGETQYF

j_gene: TRBJ1-1
v_gene: TRBV6-2/TRBV6-3
len: 16
d_gene: TRBD1
CDR3aa: CASSDLTGVMNTEAFF

j_gene: TRBJ2-1
v_gene: TRBV28
len: 16
d_gene: TRBD2
CDR3aa: CASSPVLAGFYNEQFF

j_gene: TRBJ2-1
v_gene: TRBV10-2
len: 15
d_gene: TRBD2
CDR3aa: CASRLRGDSYNEQFF